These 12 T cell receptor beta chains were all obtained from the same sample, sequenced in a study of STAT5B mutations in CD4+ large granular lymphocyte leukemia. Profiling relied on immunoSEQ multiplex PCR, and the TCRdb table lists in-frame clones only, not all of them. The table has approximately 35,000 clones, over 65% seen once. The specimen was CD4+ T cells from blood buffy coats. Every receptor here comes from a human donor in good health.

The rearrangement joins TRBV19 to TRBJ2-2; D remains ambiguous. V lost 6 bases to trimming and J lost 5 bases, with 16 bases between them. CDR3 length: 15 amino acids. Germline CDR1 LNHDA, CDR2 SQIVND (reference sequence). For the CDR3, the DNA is TGTGCCAGTAGACAGAATCCTCCCAGTACCGGGGAGCTGTTTTTT. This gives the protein CASRQNPPSTGELFF.

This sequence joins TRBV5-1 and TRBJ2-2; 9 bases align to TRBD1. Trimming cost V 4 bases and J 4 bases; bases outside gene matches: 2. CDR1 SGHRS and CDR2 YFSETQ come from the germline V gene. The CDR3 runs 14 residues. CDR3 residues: CASSKGQGTGELFF. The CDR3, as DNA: TGCGCCAGCAGCAAGGGACAGGGCACCGGGGAGCTGTTTTTT.

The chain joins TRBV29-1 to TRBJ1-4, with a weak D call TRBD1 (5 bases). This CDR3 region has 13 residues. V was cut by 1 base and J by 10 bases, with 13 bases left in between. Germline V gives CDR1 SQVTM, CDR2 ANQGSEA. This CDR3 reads CSVEVGGGGKLFF. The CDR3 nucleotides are TGCAGCGTTGAAGTTGGGGGAGGTGGAAAACTGTTTTTT.

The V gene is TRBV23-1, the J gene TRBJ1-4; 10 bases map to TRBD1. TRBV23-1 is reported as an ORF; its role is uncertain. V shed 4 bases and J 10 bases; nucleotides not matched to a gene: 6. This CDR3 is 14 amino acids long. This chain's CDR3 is CASSPDRGRGKLFF. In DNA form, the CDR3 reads TGCGCCAGCAGTCCAGACAGGGGGCGCGGAAAACTGTTTTTT.

Written as DNA, the CDR3 is TGCAGCGTGCGGGACACCGCCTTCTATGGCTACACCTTC. This sequence encodes CSVRDTAFYGYTF. V gene TRBV29-1 combines with J gene TRBJ1-2, with D perhaps TRBD1 (6 bases). The germline V and J ends were trimmed by 6 bases and 4 bases, with 15 bases remaining between them. There are 13 residues in the CDR3. Germline V gene sequence: CDR1 SQVTM, CDR2 ANQGSEA.

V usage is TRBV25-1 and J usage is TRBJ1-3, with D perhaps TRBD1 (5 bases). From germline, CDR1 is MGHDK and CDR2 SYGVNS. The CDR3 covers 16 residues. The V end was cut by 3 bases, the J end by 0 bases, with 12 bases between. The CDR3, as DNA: TGTGCCAGCAGTGATGACAGAGACTTCTCTGGAAACACCATATATTTT. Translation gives CASSDDRDFSGNTIYF.

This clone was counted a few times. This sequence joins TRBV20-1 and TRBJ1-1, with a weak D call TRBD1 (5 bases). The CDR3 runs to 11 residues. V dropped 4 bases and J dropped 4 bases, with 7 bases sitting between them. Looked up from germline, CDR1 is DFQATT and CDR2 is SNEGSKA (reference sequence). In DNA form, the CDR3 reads TGCAGTGCTACAGGGAGCACTGAAGCTTTCTTT. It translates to CSATGSTEAFF.

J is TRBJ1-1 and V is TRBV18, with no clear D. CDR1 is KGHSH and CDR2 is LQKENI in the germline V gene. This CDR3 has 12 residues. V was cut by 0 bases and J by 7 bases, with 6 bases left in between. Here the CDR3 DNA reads TGTGCCAGCTCACCACCGAGCTATGAAGCTTTCTTT. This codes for CASSPPSYEAFF.

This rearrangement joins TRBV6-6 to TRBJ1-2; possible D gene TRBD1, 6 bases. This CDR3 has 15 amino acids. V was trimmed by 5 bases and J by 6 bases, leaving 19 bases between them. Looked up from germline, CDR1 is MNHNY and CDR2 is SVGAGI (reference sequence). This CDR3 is CASSRNRDLVDGYTF. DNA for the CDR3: TGTGCCAGCAGTCGAAACAGGGATTTGGTCGATGGCTACACCTTC.

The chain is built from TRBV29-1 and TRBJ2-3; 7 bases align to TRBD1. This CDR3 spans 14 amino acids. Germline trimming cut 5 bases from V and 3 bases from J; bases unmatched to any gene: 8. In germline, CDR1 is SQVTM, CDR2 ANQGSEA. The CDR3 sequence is CSVLGRGRTDTQYF. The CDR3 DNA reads TGCAGCGTTCTCGGAAGGGGGCGAACAGATACGCAGTATTTT.

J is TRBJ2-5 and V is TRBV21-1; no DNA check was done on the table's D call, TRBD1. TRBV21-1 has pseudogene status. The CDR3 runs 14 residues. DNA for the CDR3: TGTGCCAGCATTTCGGGACAGGGGAAAAAGACCCAGTACTTC. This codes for CASISGQGKKTQYF.

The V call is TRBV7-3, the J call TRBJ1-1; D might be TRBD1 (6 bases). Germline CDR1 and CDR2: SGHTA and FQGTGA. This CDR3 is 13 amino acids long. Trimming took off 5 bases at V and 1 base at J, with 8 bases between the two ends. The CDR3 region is CASSPQGNTEAFF. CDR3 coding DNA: TGTGCCAGCAGCCCACAGGGGAACACTGAAGCTTTCTTT.